Shown below are 28 T cell receptor beta chains from a single sample sequenced in a study of T cell responses to AZD1222 COVID-19 vaccine. Sequencing was performed with immunoSEQ multiplex PCR; in TCRdb, only in-frame clones are kept and a portion is missing. The data show around 130,000 clones, 93% seen once. This sample comprised peripheral blood, obtained on day 0 of AZD1222 vaccination. These receptors all come from an adult in good health.

The rearrangement links TRBV5-4 to TRBJ1-2; 7 nucleotides line up with TRBD1. CDR3 size: 14 residues. The germline V gene encodes CDR1 SGHNT and CDR2 YYREEE (reference sequence). V shed 3 bases, J shed 4 bases, and the junction held 6 bases outside the gene matches. DNA of the CDR3: TGTGCCAGCAGCTCACAGGGGATCGGCTATGGCTACACCTTC. Protein sequence: CASSSQGIGYGYTF.

This chain joins TRBV27 and TRBJ2-7; no reliable D call. V gave up 6 bases and J gave up 6 bases, with 15 bases separating them. Per the germline V gene, CDR1 is MNHEY and CDR2 is SMNVEV (reference sequence). This CDR3 is 13 amino acids long. CDR3 coding DNA: TGTGCCAGCAGCAACGCTCGGGCACGCGAGCAGTACTTC. Its protein product is CASSNARAREQYF.

The gene calls are TRBV19 and TRBJ1-2; 8 bases match TRBD1. The trim removed 7 bases at V and 3 bases at J, leaving 4 bases unmatched. The CDR3 has 13 residues. Germline lookup yields CDR1 LNHDA and CDR2 SQIVND (reference sequence). CDR3 protein: CASNKDRDYGYTF. The CDR3 DNA follows: TGTGCCAGTAACAAGGACAGGGACTATGGCTACACCTTC.

The chain carries TRBV5-3 and TRBJ1-1, with 7 bases lining up with TRBD1. TRBV5-3 is annotated as an ORF whose role is uncertain. This CDR3 is 18 amino acids long. Trimming at V came to 4 bases and at J to 1 base, leaving 16 bases not matched to a gene. The CDR3 DNA reads as TGTGCCAGAAGCAATCTGGGAAGGGGGCTTGACCAGAACACTGAAGCTTTCTTT. Translating it yields CARSNLGRGLDQNTEAFF.

The chain couples TRBV4-1 to TRBJ2-5, with 8 bases fitting TRBD1. CDR1 and CDR2 (germline): MGHRA, YSYEKL. V dropped 4 bases and J dropped 5; count of bases not matched to a gene: 9. The CDR3 loop spans 15 amino acids. CDR3 DNA sequence: TGCGCCAGCAGCCGATCGACTAGACAGGGGGAGACCCAGTACTTC. The encoded protein is CASSRSTRQGETQYF.

The chain recombines TRBV4-1 with TRBJ2-7, with D unclear. V was clipped by 1 base and J by 2 bases, with 9 bases between them. This CDR3 comprises 14 residues. CDR1 is MGHRA and CDR2 is YSYEKL in the germline V gene. In nucleotides, the CDR3 is TGCGCCAGCAGCCAAGTTAACAGCCCCTACGAGCAGTACTTC. Encoded protein: CASSQVNSPYEQYF.

The chain recombines TRBV2 with TRBJ2-4; a weak D match, TRBD2 (6 bases). Germline loops: CDR1 SNHLY, CDR2 FYNNEI. This CDR3 comprises 16 residues. V dropped 7 bases and J dropped 0 bases, with 16 bases sitting between them. The CDR3 nucleotides read TGTGCCAGCAAAATTAGCGGCGTCCCAGCCAAAAACATTCAGTACTTC. It is translated as CASKISGVPAKNIQYF.

The V call is TRBV6-2 or TRBV6-3, the J call TRBJ2-5; the D gene is possibly TRBD1 (5 bases). The germline gives CDR1 MNHEY, CDR2 SVGEGT. The CDR3 has 16 amino acids. The ends were cut back, 4 bases at V and 4 bases at J, with 19 bases in the middle. CDR3 bases: TGTGCCAGCAGTTCCCTAAGACAGAGTACTTTAGAGACCCAGTACTTC. Translation gives CASSSLRQSTLETQYF.

V usage is TRBV6-5 and J usage is TRBJ2-4; either TRBD1 or TRBD2 may fit D (6 bases each). CDR1 is MNHEY, CDR2 SVGAGI, per germline. The germline V and J ends were trimmed by 9 bases and 8 bases, with 17 bases remaining between them. The CDR3 has 13 amino acids. CDR3 nucleotides: TGTGCCAGTAAGGGGGGTTGGCGGGACATTCAGTACTTC. Protein: CASKGGWRDIQYF.

This chain connects TRBV5-3 to TRBJ1-5; 7 bases are shared with TRBD1. TRBV5-3 is known as an ORF, though its function is uncertain. The CDR3 has 21 residues. V lost 1 base to trimming and J lost 0 bases; unmatched junction nucleotides: 19. CDR3 nucleotide sequence: TGTGCCAGAAGCTTGCCCCGACAGGCCCAAGGGGGCTACTATAGCAATCAGCCCCAGCATTTT. Translated: CARSLPRQAQGGYYSNQPQHF.

V usage is TRBV27 and J usage is TRBJ1-2, with D unresolved. V was clipped by 5 bases and J by 6 bases, with 13 bases between them. The CDR3 loop spans 13 amino acids. The germline CDR1 and CDR2 sequences are MNHEY and SMNVEV (reference sequence). CDR3 DNA sequence: TGTGCCAGCAGTCCAGGACGGATAAATGGCTACACCTTC. Its protein product is CASSPGRINGYTF.

V usage is TRBV18 and J usage is TRBJ1-1, with a weak D call TRBD1 (6 bases). CDR1 KGHSH and CDR2 LQKENI come from the germline V gene. CDR3 length: 16 residues. Trimming shortened V by 3 bases and J by 5 bases, and 19 bases separated the two germline ends. The CDR3 loop is CASSPTWGALGTEAFF. The CDR3 coding sequence is TGTGCCAGCTCACCTACATGGGGGGCGCTGGGAACTGAAGCTTTCTTT.

The chain has TRBV7-9 and TRBJ1-2; D perhaps matches TRBD1 (6 bases). The germline V gene encodes CDR1 SEHNR and CDR2 FQNEAQ (reference sequence). The CDR3 length is 14 residues. V gave up 3 bases and J gave up 7 bases, with 15 bases separating them. The CDR3 coding sequence is TGTGCCAGCAGCTTCCGGGCACAGGGACGTGGCTACACCTTC. Translation: CASSFRAQGRGYTF.

This chain uses TRBV3-1 (or the pseudogene TRBV3-2) with TRBJ2-4; no clear D. Germline CDR1 LGHDT, CDR2 YNNKEL (reference sequence). The ends were cut back, 6 bases at V and 3 bases at J, with 21 bases in the middle. CDR3 size: 17 residues. The CDR3: CASSQTRPLKGKNIQYF. As DNA, the CDR3 is TGTGCCAGCAGTCAGACAAGACCCCTTAAGGGCAAAAACATTCAGTACTTC.

V is TRBV12-3 or TRBV12-4 and J is TRBJ1-2; D is unresolved. Trimming left V 3 bases short and J 8 bases short, with 7 bases between. The CDR3 contains 11 residues. CDR3 protein: CASSLGGGYTF. Here the CDR3 DNA reads TGTGCCAGCAGTTTGGGTGGCGGCTACACCTTC.

The chain joins TRBV28 to TRBJ2-2; 9 bases line up with TRBD1. Per germline, CDR1 MDHEN and CDR2 SYDVKM. V lost 2 bases, J lost 5 bases, and 3 bases stayed unmatched. The CDR3 loop spans 15 amino acids. CDR3 nucleotide sequence: TGTGCCAGCAGTTTAGCCGACAGGGGGACCGGGGAGCTGTTTTTT. Translating gives CASSLADRGTGELFF.

CDR3 nucleotide sequence: TGTGCCAGCAGTGATCCGGGACAGGGTTATAATCAGCCCCAGCATTTT. Translating it yields CASSDPGQGYNQPQHF. This chain connects TRBV28 to TRBJ1-5; 9 nucleotides agree with TRBD1. This CDR3 is 16 amino acids long. The germline CDR1 and CDR2 sequences are MDHEN and SYDVKM. Germline trimming cut 5 bases from V and 4 bases from J; bases unmatched to any gene: 9.

Turning to this clone: Other DNA variants within this sample encode the same CDR3. The chain joins TRBV27 to TRBJ1-1; D unresolved. CDR3 size: 11 residues. Germline loops: CDR1 MNHEY, CDR2 SMNVEV (reference sequence). Trimming took 6 bases from V and 5 from J, leaving 7 bases between them. The CDR3, as DNA: TGTGCCAGCAGGCGGGGAACTGAAGCTTTCTTT. The encoded protein is CASRRGTEAFF.

The chain couples TRBV4-1 to TRBJ1-2; 7 nucleotides agree with TRBD1. The germline V gene encodes CDR1 MGHRA and CDR2 YSYEKL. The CDR3 is 14 amino acids. V trimming: 0 bases; J trimming: 7 bases; junction bases outside the gene matches: 5. CDR3 in amino acids: CASSQDRQGGGYTF. The DNA for the CDR3 is TGCGCCAGCAGCCAAGATCGACAGGGAGGTGGCTACACCTTC.

This clone has just one count. The chain uses TRBV21-1 and TRBJ2-1; the DNA was not compared with TRBD2, the D call given in the table. TRBV21-1 is an annotated pseudogene. The CDR3 covers 15 residues. The CDR3, as DNA: TGTGCCAGCAGCTGGTCGTTCGCCGGCTACAATGAGCAGTTCTTC. Amino acids: CASSWSFAGYNEQFF.

V and J are TRBV5-1 and TRBJ1-1; no clear D gene. The CDR3 contains 15 residues. Per the germline V gene, CDR1 is SGHRS and CDR2 is YFSETQ. The germline V and J ends were trimmed by 0 bases and 1 base, with 10 bases remaining between them. The CDR3 spells CASSLGWGSNTEAFF. The CDR3 DNA sequence: TGCGCCAGCAGCTTGGGTTGGGGATCGAACACTGAAGCTTTCTTT.

This clone was seen once. J is TRBJ1-6 and V is TRBV6-5; maybe TRBD1 (5 bases). Germline CDR1 is MNHEY and CDR2 is SVGAGI. This CDR3 region has 14 residues. The ends were cut back, 8 bases at V and 6 bases at J, with 14 bases in the middle. CDR3 bases: TGTGCCAGCTCGCCTCTGGGGGGTAATTCACCCCTCCACTTT. Translation: CASSPLGGNSPLHF.

The CDR3 protein is CAWIYGRGGYTF. Here the CDR3 DNA reads TGTGCCTGGATTTACGGGCGAGGAGGCTACACCTTC. This rearrangement joins TRBV30 to TRBJ1-2; D gene unclear. This CDR3 has 12 amino acids. V was trimmed by 4 bases and J by 8 bases, leaving 14 bases between them. Germline V CDR1 and CDR2: GTSNPN, SVGIG (reference sequence).

The chain is built from TRBV29-1 and TRBJ1-1, with D possibly TRBD1 on 5 matching bases. The germline V gene encodes CDR1 SQVTM and CDR2 ANQGSEA. CDR3 length: 11 residues. Trimming stripped 8 bases from V and 10 bases from J, with 17 bases between. The CDR3 protein is CSLGRGNGAFF. CDR3 bases: TGCAGCCTGGGACGGGGGAATGGAGCTTTCTTT.

The chain uses TRBV7-2 and TRBJ2-2; D gene unclear. The CDR3 runs to 15 residues. Germline V gene sequence: CDR1 SGHTA, CDR2 FQGNSA. V shed 0 bases and J shed 4 bases, with 9 bases lying between them. CDR3 region: CASSLALSATGELFF. CDR3 nucleotide sequence: TGTGCCAGCAGCTTAGCGTTGTCGGCCACCGGGGAGCTGTTTTTT.

The rearrangement links TRBV28 to TRBJ1-2; D is undetermined. The CDR3 has 14 residues. The V end was cut by 7 bases, the J end by 2 bases, with 14 bases between. Germline CDR1 MDHEN, CDR2 SYDVKM. The CDR3 region is CASNVVTSNYGYTF. The CDR3 DNA is TGTGCCAGCAACGTCGTGACCTCCAACTATGGCTACACCTTC.

Concerning this clone itself: Other DNA sequences from this sample encode an identical CDR3 as well. This rearrangement joins TRBV12-3 or TRBV12-4 to TRBJ2-5; D is uncertain. The CDR3 is 12 amino acids. V gave up 3 bases and J gave up 4 bases, with 6 bases separating them. The chain's CDR3 is CASSFSRETQYF. CDR3 DNA sequence: TGTGCCAGCAGTTTTAGTAGAGAGACCCAGTACTTC.

The genes are TRBV5-1 and TRBJ1-4, with TRBD1 matching 8 bases. Unmatched junction bases numbered 9, after V lost 4 bases and J lost 7 bases. This CDR3 contains 15 residues. Germline V gene lookup returns CDR1 SGHRS and CDR2 YFSETQ. The CDR3 reads CASSVGQGKGEKLFF. In DNA form, the CDR3 reads TGCGCCAGCAGCGTTGGACAGGGAAAGGGTGAAAAACTGTTTTTT.